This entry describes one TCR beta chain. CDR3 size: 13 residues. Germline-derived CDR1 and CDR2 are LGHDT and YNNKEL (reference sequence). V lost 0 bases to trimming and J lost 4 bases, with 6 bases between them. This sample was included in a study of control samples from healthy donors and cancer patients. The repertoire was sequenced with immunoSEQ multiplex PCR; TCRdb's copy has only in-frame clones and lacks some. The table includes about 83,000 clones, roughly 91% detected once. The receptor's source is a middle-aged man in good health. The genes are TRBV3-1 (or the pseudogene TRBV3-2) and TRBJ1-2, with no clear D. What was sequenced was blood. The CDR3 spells CASSQDLGYGYTF. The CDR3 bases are TGTGCCAGCAGCCAAGATCTCGGCTATGGCTACACCTTC.